The 27 T cell receptor beta chains listed next were all sequenced from one sample in a study of Ad26.COV2.S vaccination and SARS-CoV-2 variants. Regarding treatment: around 19 received Ad26.COV2.S at low or high dose, single or two shots; several received placebo; per-sample allocation not given. Following the first vaccine or placebo injection, samples were taken on day 63. TCRdb keeps only in-frame clones here, not all; method: immunoSEQ multiplex PCR. The sample includes roughly 450,000 clones, 80% to 95% seen only once; the top ten take over 9%. This material consisted of peripheral blood, taken in a trial of Ad26.COV2.S vaccine versus placebo. Every receptor here comes from a person aged 18-65 years who received the Ad26.COV2.S COVID-19 vaccine or a placebo.

The J gene is TRBJ2-1, the V gene TRBV11-3, with TRBD2 matching 7 bases. This CDR3 has 15 residues. Germline V gene sequence: CDR1 SGHNT, CDR2 YENEEA. V lost 5 bases to trimming and J lost 0 bases; unmatched junction nucleotides: 4. In DNA form, the CDR3 reads TGTGCCAGCAGCGAAAGCGGGAACTCCTACAATGAGCAGTTCTTC. Encoded protein: CASSESGNSYNEQFF. Combining the CDR3 with reference TRBV11-3 and TRBJ2-1 gives the whole variable domain EAGVVQSPRYKIIEKKQPVAFWCNPISGHNTLYWYLQNLGQGPELLIRYENEEAVDDSQLPKDRFSAERLKGVDSTLKIQPAELGDSAVYLCASSESGNSYNEQFFGPGTRLTVL.

This chain links TRBV7-2 with TRBJ2-3; possible D gene TRBD1, 5 bases. V dropped 0 bases and J dropped 2 bases, with 6 bases sitting between them. Germline V gene lookup returns CDR1 SGHTA and CDR2 FQGNSA. CDR3 length equals 14 residues. This CDR3 is CASSLAGPTDTQYF. In nucleotides, the CDR3 is TGTGCCAGCAGCTTAGCGGGGCCCACAGATACGCAGTATTTT.

V is TRBV5-1 and J is TRBJ1-4, with D perhaps TRBD1 (5 bases). CDR1 and CDR2 (germline): SGHRS, YFSETQ. CDR3 length equals 15 residues. The V and J ends lost 1 base and 4 bases respectively, with 11 bases between them. CDR3 sequence reads: CASSLIREVNEKLFF. In DNA form, the CDR3 reads TGCGCCAGCAGCTTGATCAGGGAGGTTAATGAAAAACTGTTTTTT.

The gene calls are TRBV19 and TRBJ1-2, with TRBD1 as a possible D gene (6 bases). The V end was cut by 6 bases, the J end by 4 bases, with 18 bases between. The germline V gene encodes CDR1 LNHDA and CDR2 SQIVND (reference sequence). The CDR3 totals 15 residues. The CDR3 is CASSSPRTDLYGYTF. CDR3 DNA sequence: TGTGCCAGTAGCAGCCCGAGGACAGACCTCTATGGCTACACCTTC.

The chain is built from TRBV6-5 and TRBJ1-1, with D possibly matching TRBD1 (6 bases). The CDR3 is made up of 16 amino acids. CDR1 is MNHEY and CDR2 is SVGAGI in the germline V gene. V gave up 4 bases and J gave up 0 bases, with 15 bases separating them. CDR3 DNA sequence: TGTGCCAGCAGTTTGATCAGGGGTAACATGAACACTGAAGCTTTCTTT. Protein: CASSLIRGNMNTEAFF.

CDR3 residues: CASSLLNSYNEQFF. The CDR3 DNA reads TGTGCCAGCAGTCTTCTAAACTCCTACAATGAGCAGTTCTTC. V usage is TRBV27 and J usage is TRBJ2-1; D is unclear. Between the trimmed V and J ends, which lost 5 bases and 0 bases, there was a span of 8 bases. The CDR3 loop spans 14 amino acids. The germline CDR1 and CDR2 sequences are MNHEY and SMNVEV (reference sequence).

This sequence joins TRBV18 and TRBJ2-7; TRBD2 aligns across 10 bases. The junction had 5 bases not matched to a gene; V was cut back by 0 bases and J by 3 bases. The germline CDR1 and CDR2 sequences are KGHSH and LQKENI. The CDR3 loop spans 16 amino acids. The DNA of the CDR3 is TGTGCCAGCTCACCACCGGGACTAGCGTACCTCTACGAGCAGTACTTC. Its protein product is CASSPPGLAYLYEQYF. The variable domain in full, with the rest retrieved from reference TRBV18 and TRBJ2-7, is NAGVMQNPRHLVRRRGQEARLRCSPMKGHSHVYWYRQLPEEGLKFMVYLQKENIIDESGMPKERFSAEFPKEGPSILRIQQVVRGDSAAYFCASSPPGLAYLYEQYFGPGTRLTVT.

The V call is TRBV29-1, the J call TRBJ1-1; D is unclear. The CDR3 consists of 13 residues. CDR1 and CDR2 (germline): SQVTM, ANQGSEA. The V end was cut by 8 bases, the J end by 0 bases, with 13 bases between. This chain's CDR3 is CSLTTQLNTEAFF. DNA of the CDR3: TGCAGCCTCACAACCCAGCTGAACACTGAAGCTTTCTTT.

The V and J genes are TRBV11-2 and TRBJ2-1, with 8 bases fitting TRBD2. Germline loops: CDR1 SGHAT, CDR2 FQNNGV. This CDR3 is 13 amino acids long. V lost 4 bases and J lost 10; bases outside the gene matches: 6. CDR3 sequence reads: CASSSNRGGEQFF. The CDR3 DNA is TGTGCCAGCAGCTCCAATCGGGGGGGCGAGCAGTTCTTC.

This clone was detected only once. This rearrangement joins TRBV12-3 or TRBV12-4 to TRBJ2-5, with no clear D. The CDR3 has 12 amino acids. Trimming left V 6 bases short and J 4 bases short, with 9 bases between. This chain's CDR3 is CASRWGTETQYF. CDR3 nucleotide sequence: TGTGCCAGCAGATGGGGTACAGAGACCCAGTACTTC.

The genes are TRBV7-6 and TRBJ1-1; D is uncertain. CDR1 SGHVS and CDR2 FNYEAQ come from the germline V gene. Trimming shortened V by 2 bases and J by 2 bases, and 12 bases separated the two germline ends. CDR3 length: 15 residues. The CDR3 reads CASSLNNGVNTEAFF. The CDR3 DNA sequence: TGTGCCAGCAGCTTAAATAACGGGGTAAACACTGAAGCTTTCTTT. Full variable domain (missing parts from reference TRBV7-6 and TRBJ1-1): GAGVSQSPRYKVTKRGQDVALRCDPISGHVSLYWYRQALGQGPEFLTYFNYEAQQDKSGLPNDRFSAERPEGSISTLTIQRTEQRDSAMYRCASSLNNGVNTEAFFGQGTRLTVV.

The chain recombines TRBV6-1 with TRBJ2-7, with 7 positions matching TRBD1. The V segment lost 3 bases and the J segment 5 bases; nucleotides outside the gene matches: 4. CDR1 and CDR2 (germline): MNHNS, SASEGT. This CDR3 has 13 residues. The CDR3 DNA sequence: TGTGCCAGCAGTGAGACAGGGTTTGACGAGCAGTACTTC. Its protein is CASSETGFDEQYF.

With regard to this clone: Other nucleotide sequences from this sample produce the same CDR3. V usage is TRBV20-1 and J usage is TRBJ1-5; no reliable D call. The germline V gene has CDR1 DFQATT and CDR2 SNEGSKA (reference sequence). The CDR3 length is 13 residues. The V and J ends lost 3 bases and 3 bases respectively, with 9 bases between them. CDR3 sequence reads: CSASSGNNQPQHF. CDR3 sequence (DNA): TGCAGTGCTAGTAGCGGAAACAATCAGCCCCAGCATTTT.

The chain has TRBV10-3 and TRBJ2-1, with D perhaps matching TRBD2 (5 bases). The CDR3 length is 13 residues. The V end lost 5 bases, the J end lost 8 bases, and 13 bases lay between the germline ends. In germline, CDR1 is ENHRY, CDR2 SYGVKD. The CDR3 sequence is CAISRVEGDEQFF. The CDR3 nucleotides are TGTGCCATCAGTCGAGTCGAGGGAGATGAGCAGTTCTTC.

This clone was recorded only once. The chain links TRBV30 to TRBJ2-6; D gene ambiguous. CDR1 and CDR2 (germline): GTSNPN, SVGIG (reference sequence). This CDR3 has 14 residues. Trimming left V 6 bases short and J 0 bases short, with 9 bases between. The CDR3 is CACPWASGANVLTF. CDR3 coding DNA: TGTGCCTGTCCCTGGGCCTCTGGGGCCAACGTCCTGACTTTC.

The chain employs TRBV4-3 and TRBJ2-1; D unclear. The CDR3 has 16 amino acids. The V and J ends lost 3 bases and 3 bases respectively, with 15 bases between them. CDR1 is LGHNA and CDR2 is YSLEER in the germline V gene. In DNA form, the CDR3 reads TGCGCCAGCAGCCAGGGTCCTTCGAATCTCTACAATGAGCAGTTCTTC. It codes for CASSQGPSNLYNEQFF.

This chain uses TRBV7-2 with TRBJ2-3; weak D call: TRBD2 (7 bases). The V and J ends lost 5 bases and 4 bases respectively, with 16 bases between them. This CDR3 is built from 15 residues. The germline V gene has CDR1 SGHTA and CDR2 FQGNSA. The CDR3 here is CASSLWEGGADTQYF. CDR3 nucleotides: TGTGCCAGCAGCCTATGGGAGGGGGGAGCAGATACGCAGTATTTT.

V usage is TRBV4-1 and J usage is TRBJ2-1; D gene ambiguous. Germline V gene data show CDR1 as MGHRA and CDR2 as YSYEKL. Trimming removed 0 bases from V and 7 bases from J, with 7 bases in between. The length of the CDR3 is 13 residues. CDR3 region: CASSQESINEQFF. As DNA, the CDR3 is TGCGCCAGCAGCCAAGAGTCGATTAATGAGCAGTTCTTC.

This clone appeared once. This chain links TRBV18 with TRBJ2-3, with 7 bases aligning to TRBD1. Looked up from germline, CDR1 is KGHSH and CDR2 is LQKENI. With 2 bases clipped from V and 5 bases from J, the junction kept 7 bases outside the gene matches. This CDR3 has 15 residues. CDR3 protein: CASSPSYRGKDTQYF. CDR3 DNA sequence: TGTGCCAGCTCACCATCTTACAGGGGCAAAGATACGCAGTATTTT.

The chain uses TRBV2 and TRBJ2-7; TRBD2 matches at 8 bases. The CDR3 covers 15 residues. The junction had 11 bases not matched to a gene; V was cut back by 8 bases and J by 2 bases. The V gene's germline CDR1 is SNHLY and CDR2 FYNNEI. The CDR3 loop reads CASWVGAGDTYEQYF. For the CDR3, the DNA is TGTGCCAGCTGGGTGGGAGCGGGGGATACCTACGAGCAGTACTTC.

The V call is TRBV2, the J call TRBJ2-2; TRBD1 matches 7 bases. Trimming at V came to 4 bases and at J to 3 bases, leaving 11 bases not matched to a gene. In germline, CDR1 is SNHLY, CDR2 FYNNEI. CDR3 size: 17 residues. The CDR3 reads CASSAIQGQRYTGELFF. Here the CDR3 DNA reads TGTGCCAGCAGTGCCATTCAGGGACAGAGATACACCGGGGAGCTGTTTTTT.

This chain connects TRBV18 to TRBJ1-2; D is unresolved. V lost 2 bases and J 4 bases, leaving 11 bases between the germline ends. This CDR3 has 14 residues. CDR1 and CDR2 from the germline V gene are KGHSH and LQKENI. As DNA, the CDR3 is TGTGCCAGCTCACCAGCCAGCCAGTTCTATGGCTACACCTTC. Translation gives CASSPASQFYGYTF.

The rearrangement joins TRBV7-2 to TRBJ2-7; tentatively, D is TRBD1 (5 bases). Germline loops: CDR1 SGHTA, CDR2 FQGNSA. V was trimmed by 2 bases and J by 2 bases, leaving 10 bases between them. CDR3 length: 14 residues. CDR3 loop: CASSLLQGTYEQYF. CDR3 DNA: TGTGCCAGCAGCTTACTTCAGGGAACCTACGAGCAGTACTTC.

CDR3 loop: CASSIGRAGQPQHF. The DNA for the CDR3 is TGTGCCAGCAGCATCGGCAGGGCAGGCCAGCCCCAGCATTTT. The chain employs TRBV21-1 and TRBJ1-5; TRBD1 is the table's D call and was not checked against the DNA. TRBV21-1 is annotated as a pseudogene. The CDR3 is 14 amino acids.

This sequence joins TRBV6-1 and TRBJ2-1, with 13 nucleotides matching TRBD2. V shed 0 bases and J 0 bases; nucleotides not matched to a gene: 8. Per germline, CDR1 MNHNS and CDR2 SASEGT. This CDR3 contains 20 residues. The CDR3 region has the DNA TGTGCCAGCAGTGAAGCAGGGACTAGCGGGATGGGGCGCTCCTACAATGAGCAGTTCTTC. Translation gives CASSEAGTSGMGRSYNEQFF.

This clone was recorded once. V usage is TRBV6-2 or TRBV6-3 and J usage is TRBJ1-5, with D perhaps TRBD1 (5 bases). The V end was cut by 2 bases, the J end by 6 bases, with 11 bases between. The CDR3 has 14 residues. The germline V gene has CDR1 MNHEY and CDR2 SVGEGT. The CDR3 bases are TGTGCCAGCAGTTACCTCAGGGAGGCTCAGCCCCAGCATTTT. Its protein is CASSYLREAQPQHF.

The chain has TRBV2 and TRBJ2-3; 7 bases map to TRBD2. J was trimmed by 1 base and V by 4 bases; bases with no gene match: 5. The CDR3 is 15 amino acids. From germline, CDR1 is SNHLY and CDR2 FYNNEI. CDR3 sequence reads: CASSAQTSRTDTQYF. The CDR3 DNA sequence: TGTGCCAGCAGTGCCCAGACTAGCCGCACAGATACGCAGTATTTT.